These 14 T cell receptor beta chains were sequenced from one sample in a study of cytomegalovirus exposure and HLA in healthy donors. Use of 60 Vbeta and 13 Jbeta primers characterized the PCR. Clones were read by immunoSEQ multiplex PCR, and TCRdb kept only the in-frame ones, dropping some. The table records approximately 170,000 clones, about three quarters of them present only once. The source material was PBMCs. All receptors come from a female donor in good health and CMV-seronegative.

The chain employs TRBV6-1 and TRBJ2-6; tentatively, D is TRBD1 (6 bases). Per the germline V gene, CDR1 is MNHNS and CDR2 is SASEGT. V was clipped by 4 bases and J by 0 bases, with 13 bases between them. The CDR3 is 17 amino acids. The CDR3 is CASSALTGSSGANVLTF. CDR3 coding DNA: TGTGCCAGCAGTGCCCTGACAGGCAGCTCTGGGGCCAACGTCCTGACTTTC.

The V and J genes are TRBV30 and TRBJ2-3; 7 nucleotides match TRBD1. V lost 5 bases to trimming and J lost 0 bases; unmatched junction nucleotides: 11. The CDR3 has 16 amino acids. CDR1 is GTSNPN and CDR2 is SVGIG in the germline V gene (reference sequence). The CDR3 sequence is CAWARQGSPSTDTQYF. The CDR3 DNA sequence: TGTGCCTGGGCTCGACAGGGATCGCCTAGCACAGATACGCAGTATTTT. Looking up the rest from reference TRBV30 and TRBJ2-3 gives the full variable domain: SQTIHQWPATLVQPVGSPLSLECTVEGTSNPNLYWYRQAAGRGLQLLFYSVGIGQISSEVPQNLSASRPQDRQFILSSKKLLLSDSGFYLCAWARQGSPSTDTQYFGPGTRLTVL.

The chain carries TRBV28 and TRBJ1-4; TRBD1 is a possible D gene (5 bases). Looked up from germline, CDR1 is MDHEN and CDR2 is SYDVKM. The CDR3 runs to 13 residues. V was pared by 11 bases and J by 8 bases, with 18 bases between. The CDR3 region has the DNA TGTGCCGGGAGCGGGGGGGGTGGGGAAAAACTGTTTTTT. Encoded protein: CAGSGGGGEKLFF. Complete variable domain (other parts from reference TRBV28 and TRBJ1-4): DVKVTQSSRYLVKRTGEKVFLECVQDMDHENMFWYRQDPGLGLRLIYFSYDVKMKEKGDIPEGYSVSREKKERFSLILESASTNQTSMYLCAGSGGGGEKLFFGSGTQLSVL.

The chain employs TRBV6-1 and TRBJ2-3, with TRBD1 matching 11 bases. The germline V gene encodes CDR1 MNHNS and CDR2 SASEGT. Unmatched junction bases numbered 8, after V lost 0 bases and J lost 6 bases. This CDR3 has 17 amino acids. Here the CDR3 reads CASSEALGDRGFDTQYF. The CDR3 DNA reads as TGTGCCAGCAGTGAAGCTTTAGGGGACAGGGGGTTCGATACGCAGTATTTT.

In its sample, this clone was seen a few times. CDR3 sequence reads: CASDHDRGGYQPQHF. The CDR3 nucleotides are TGTGCCAGCGACCATGACAGGGGAGGTTATCAGCCCCAGCATTTT. The rearrangement links TRBV28 to TRBJ1-5, with 8 positions matching TRBD1. This CDR3 has 15 residues. Per the germline V gene, CDR1 is MDHEN and CDR2 is SYDVKM. J gave up 5 bases and V 8 bases, and 11 bases lay outside the gene matches.

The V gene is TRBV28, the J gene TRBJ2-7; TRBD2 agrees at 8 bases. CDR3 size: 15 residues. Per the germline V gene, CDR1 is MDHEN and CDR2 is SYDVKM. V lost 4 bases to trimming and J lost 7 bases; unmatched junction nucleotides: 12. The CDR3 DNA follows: TGTGCCAGCAGTTGGGTGCTAGCGGGTGGGGGGGAGCAGTACTTC. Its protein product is CASSWVLAGGGEQYF.

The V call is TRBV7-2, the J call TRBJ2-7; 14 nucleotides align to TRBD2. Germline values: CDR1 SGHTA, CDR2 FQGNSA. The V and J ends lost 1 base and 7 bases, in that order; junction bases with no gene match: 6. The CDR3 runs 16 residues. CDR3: CASSLGTSGGPGEQYF. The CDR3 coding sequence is TGTGCCAGCAGCTTAGGGACTAGCGGGGGGCCCGGTGAGCAGTACTTC.

CDR3 DNA sequence: TGTGCCAGCTGTCGACAGGGGGGCGGGCAGCCCCAGCATTTT. Residues: CASCRQGGGQPQHF. J is TRBJ1-5 and V is TRBV28; 9 bases map to TRBD1. Germline CDR1 is MDHEN and CDR2 is SYDVKM. This CDR3 comprises 14 residues. V lost 8 bases to trimming and J lost 7 bases; unmatched junction nucleotides: 9.

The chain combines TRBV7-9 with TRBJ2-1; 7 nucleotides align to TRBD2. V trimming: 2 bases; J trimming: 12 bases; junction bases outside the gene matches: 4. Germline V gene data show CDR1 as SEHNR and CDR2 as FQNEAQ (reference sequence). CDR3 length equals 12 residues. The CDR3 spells CASSLTSDTQFF. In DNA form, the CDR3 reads TGTGCCAGCAGCTTAACTAGCGATACGCAGTTCTTC.

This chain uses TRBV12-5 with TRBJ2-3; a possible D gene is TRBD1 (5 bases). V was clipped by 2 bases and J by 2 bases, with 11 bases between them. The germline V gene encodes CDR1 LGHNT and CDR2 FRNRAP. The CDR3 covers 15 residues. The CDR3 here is CASGLSAGHTDTQYF. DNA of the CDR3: TGTGCTAGTGGTTTGAGCGCAGGACACACAGATACGCAGTATTTT.

CDR3 residues: CASSSRGGHLDTGELFF. In DNA form, the CDR3 reads TGTGCCAGCAGCTCTAGGGGGGGACACCTAGACACCGGGGAGCTGTTTTTT. The chain joins TRBV11-2 to TRBJ2-2; tentative D call: TRBD2 (7 bases). V was clipped by 4 bases and J by 3 bases, with 18 bases between them. CDR3 size: 17 residues. The germline gives CDR1 SGHAT, CDR2 FQNNGV.

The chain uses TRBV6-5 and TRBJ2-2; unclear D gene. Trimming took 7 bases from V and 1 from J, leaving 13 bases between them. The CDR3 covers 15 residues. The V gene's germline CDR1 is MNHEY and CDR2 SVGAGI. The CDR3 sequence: CASTRGWRNTGELFF. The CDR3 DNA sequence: TGTGCCAGCACTCGCGGTTGGCGGAACACCGGGGAGCTGTTTTTT.

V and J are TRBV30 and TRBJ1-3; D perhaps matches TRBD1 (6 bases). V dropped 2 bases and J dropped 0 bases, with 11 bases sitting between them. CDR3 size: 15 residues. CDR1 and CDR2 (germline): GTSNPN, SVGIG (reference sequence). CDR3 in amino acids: CAWSFGQSSGNTIYF. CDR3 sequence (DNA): TGTGCCTGGAGTTTTGGACAGAGCTCTGGAAACACCATATATTTT.

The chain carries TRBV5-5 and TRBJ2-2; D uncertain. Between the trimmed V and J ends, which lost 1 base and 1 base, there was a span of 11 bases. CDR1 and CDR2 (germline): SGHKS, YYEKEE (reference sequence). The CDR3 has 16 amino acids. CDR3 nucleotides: TGTGCCAGCAGCTTGACGGTAGTTGGGAACACCGGGGAGCTGTTTTTT. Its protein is CASSLTVVGNTGELFF.